These 5 T cell receptor beta chains were all obtained from the same sample, sequenced in a study of T-cell reconstitution after alpha-beta-depleted transplantation in children. Unique molecular identifiers tagged the TCRbeta library. TCRdb called the PCR reads again in MiXCR, with one record for every CDR3 protein. This table has fewer than 550,000 distinct CDR3 sequences, about 11% appearing once. The material sequenced was PBMCs, taken before TCRalphabeta/CD19-depleted stem cell transplant. The receptor source for this set is a child under 10 years old with inherited bone marrow failure, due to receive a stem cell transplant.

There are many counts of this clonotype. V and J are TRBV6-2 or TRBV6-3 and TRBJ2-7; unclear D gene. V lost 0 bases and J 1 base, leaving 7 bases between the germline ends. CDR1 and CDR2 from the germline V gene are MNHEY and SVGEGT. This CDR3 has 14 amino acids. CDR3 sequence (DNA): TGTGCCAGCAGTTACTCGAATCCATCCTACGAGCAGTACTTC. This translates into CASSYSNPSYEQYF.

This clonotype turned up a few times. The chain carries TRBV7-9 and TRBJ2-7, with D tentatively TRBD1 (6 bases). Trimming stripped 3 bases from V and 4 bases from J, with 13 bases between. The CDR3 has 14 amino acids. CDR1 is SEHNR and CDR2 is FQNEAQ in the germline V gene (reference sequence). CDR3 in amino acids: CASSFSGAGYEQYF. The DNA for the CDR3 is TGTGCCAGCAGCTTCTCAGGGGCAGGGTACGAGCAGTACTTC. Full variable domain (missing parts from reference TRBV7-9 and TRBJ2-7): DTGVSQNPRHKITKRGQNVTFRCDPISEHNRLYWYRQTLGQGPEFLTYFQNEAQLEKSRLLSDRFSAERPKGSFSTLEIQRTEQGDSAMYLCASSFSGAGYEQYFGPGTRLTVT.

This clonotype has at least ten counts. The rearrangement joins TRBV7-2 to TRBJ2-3; 7 positions agree with TRBD2. Germline CDR1 SGHTA, CDR2 FQGNSA. V lost 5 bases, J lost 6 bases, and 14 bases stayed unmatched. The CDR3 spans 16 residues. CDR3 amino acids: CASSPRRGGSEDTQYF. The DNA for the CDR3 is TGTGCCAGCAGCCCCCGGAGAGGCGGGAGTGAGGATACGCAGTATTTT.

As for this clonotype: Likely a read error: the CDR3 ends without its conserved phenylalanine or tryptophan. V and J are TRBV24-1 and TRBJ2-3; tentative D call: TRBD1 (6 bases). V was shortened by 7 bases and J by 0 bases, with 10 bases between the two germline ends. The CDR3 totals 14 residues. Per germline, CDR1 KGHDR and CDR2 SFDVKD. CDR3 DNA sequence: TGTGCCACCAGAGGACAGATAAGCACAGATACGCAGTATTCT. Its protein product is CATRGQISTDTQYS.

There are many counts of this clonotype. The rearrangement uses TRBV15 and TRBJ2-5; D perhaps matches TRBD2 (6 bases). V was pared by 3 bases and J by 0 bases, with 14 bases between. Germline CDR1 is LNHNV and CDR2 is YYDKDF (reference sequence). The CDR3 sequence is 16 residues long. DNA of the CDR3: TGTGCCACCAGCAGGGGAGGCATCTCGGACCAAGAGACCCAGTACTTC. Encoded protein: CATSRGGISDQETQYF. Supplemented by reference TRBV15 and TRBJ2-5, the full variable domain reads DAMVIQNPRYQVTQFGKPVTLSCSQTLNHNVMYWYQQKSSQAPKLLFHYYDKDFNNEADTPDNFQSRRPNTSFCFLDIRSPGLGDTAMYLCATSRGGISDQETQYFGPGTRLLVL.